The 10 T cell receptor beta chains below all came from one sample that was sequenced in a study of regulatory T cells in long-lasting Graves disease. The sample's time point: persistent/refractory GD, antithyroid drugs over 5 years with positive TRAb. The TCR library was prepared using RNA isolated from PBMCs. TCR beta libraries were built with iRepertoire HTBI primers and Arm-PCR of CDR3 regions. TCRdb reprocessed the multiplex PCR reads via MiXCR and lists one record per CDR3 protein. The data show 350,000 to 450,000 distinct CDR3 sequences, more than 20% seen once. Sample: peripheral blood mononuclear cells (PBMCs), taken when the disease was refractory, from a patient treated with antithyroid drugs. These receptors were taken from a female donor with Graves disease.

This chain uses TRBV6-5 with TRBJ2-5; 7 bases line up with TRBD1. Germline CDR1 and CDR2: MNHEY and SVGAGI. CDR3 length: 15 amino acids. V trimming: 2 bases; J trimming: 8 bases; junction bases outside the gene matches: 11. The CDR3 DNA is TGTGCCAGCAGTTACAAACAGGGGACGCAGGGTACCCAGTACTTC. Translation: CASSYKQGTQGTQYF.

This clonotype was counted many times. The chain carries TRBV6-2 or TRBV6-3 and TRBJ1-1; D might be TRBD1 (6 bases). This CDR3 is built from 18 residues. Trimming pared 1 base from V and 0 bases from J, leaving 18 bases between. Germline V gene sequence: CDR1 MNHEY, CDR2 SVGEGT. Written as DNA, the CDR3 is TGTGCCAGCAGTTACTACCCAGCGGGGGGGCGCATGAACACTGAAGCTTTCTTT. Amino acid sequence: CASSYYPAGGRMNTEAFF.

The CDR3 protein is CASSAAHLVGDTEAFF. The CDR3 nucleotides read TGTGCCAGCAGCGCCGCCCACTTAGTGGGGGACACTGAAGCTTTCTTT. The J gene is TRBJ1-1, the V gene TRBV4-2, with D possibly being TRBD1 (5 bases). The CDR3 contains 16 residues. Trimming removed 5 bases at V and 3 bases at J, with 19 bases between. Germline lookup yields CDR1 LGHNA and CDR2 YNFKEQ.

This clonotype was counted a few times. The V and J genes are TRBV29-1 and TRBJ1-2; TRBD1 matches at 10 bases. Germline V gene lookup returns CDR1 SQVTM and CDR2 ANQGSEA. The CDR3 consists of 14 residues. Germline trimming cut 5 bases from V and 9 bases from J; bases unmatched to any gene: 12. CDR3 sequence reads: CSVRQGQGFQSYTF. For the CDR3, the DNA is TGCAGCGTTCGTCAGGGACAGGGGTTTCAGAGCTACACCTTC.

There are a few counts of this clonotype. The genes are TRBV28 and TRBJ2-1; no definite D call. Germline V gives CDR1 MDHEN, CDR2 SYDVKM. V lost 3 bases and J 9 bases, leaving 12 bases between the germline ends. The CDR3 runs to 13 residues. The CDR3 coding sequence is TGTGCCAGCAGTTTCCCCCTAGGTGGTGAGCAGTTCTTC. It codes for CASSFPLGGEQFF.

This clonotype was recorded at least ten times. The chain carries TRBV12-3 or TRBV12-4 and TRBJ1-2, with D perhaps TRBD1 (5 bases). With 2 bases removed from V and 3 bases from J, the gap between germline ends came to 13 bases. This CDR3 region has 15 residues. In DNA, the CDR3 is TGTGCCAGCAGTTTATCGGGGGGACTGCACTATGGCTACACCTTC. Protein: CASSLSGGLHYGYTF.

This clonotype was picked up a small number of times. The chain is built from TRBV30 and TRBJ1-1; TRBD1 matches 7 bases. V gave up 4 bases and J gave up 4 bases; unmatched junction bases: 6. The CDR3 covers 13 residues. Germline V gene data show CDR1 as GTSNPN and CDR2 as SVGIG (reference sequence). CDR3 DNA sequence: TGTGCCTGGACTAGACAGGGAGGCACTGAAGCTTTCTTT. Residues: CAWTRQGGTEAFF.

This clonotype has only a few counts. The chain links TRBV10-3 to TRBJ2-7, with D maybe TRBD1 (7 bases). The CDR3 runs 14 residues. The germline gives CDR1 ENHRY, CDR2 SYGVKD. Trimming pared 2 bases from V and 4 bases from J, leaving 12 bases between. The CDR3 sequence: CAISEGGTVYEQYF. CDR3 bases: TGTGCCATCAGTGAGGGCGGGACAGTGTACGAGCAGTACTTC.

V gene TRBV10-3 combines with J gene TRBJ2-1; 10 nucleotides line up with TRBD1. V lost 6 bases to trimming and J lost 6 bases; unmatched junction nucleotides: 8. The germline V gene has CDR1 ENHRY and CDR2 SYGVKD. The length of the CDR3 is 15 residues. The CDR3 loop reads CAISTDRGPINEQFF. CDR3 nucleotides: TGTGCCATCAGCACAGACAGGGGGCCGATCAATGAGCAGTTCTTC.

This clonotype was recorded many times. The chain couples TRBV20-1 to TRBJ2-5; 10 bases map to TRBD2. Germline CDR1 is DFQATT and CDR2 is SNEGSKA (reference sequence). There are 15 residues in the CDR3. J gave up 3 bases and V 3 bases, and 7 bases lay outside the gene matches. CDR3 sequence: CSASPEREGKETQYF. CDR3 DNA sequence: TGCAGTGCTAGCCCCGAGCGGGAGGGGAAAGAGACCCAGTACTTC.